This TCR beta chain was recorded in a study of blood T cells in healthy people across ages. This CDR3 contains 15 residues. In germline, CDR1 is SGHTA, CDR2 FQGNSA. Germline trimming cut 3 bases from V and 2 bases from J; bases unmatched to any gene: 4. Then a second PCR, running roughly 7 to 11 cycles, was carried out with a sample-barcoded 5' primer and a J-beta primer mix. TCRdb itself ran the 5' RACE reads through MiXCR, one entry per CDR3 protein. The sample has about 940,000 distinct CDR3 sequences; roughly 50% are singletons. Sequencing input: blood. The TCR sequence derives from a man aged 25 to 40 in good health. The rearrangement links TRBV7-2 to TRBJ2-5; TRBD1 agrees at 9 bases. The CDR3 spells CASSFGTGTQETQYF. The DNA for the CDR3 is TGTGCCAGCAGCTTTGGGACAGGGACTCAAGAGACCCAGTACTTC.